This T cell receptor (beta chain) was sequenced for a study of blood T cell repertoires in COVID-19. Study-level background: Spain, Italy and the United States supplied samples that represented acute and convalescent COVID-19.

Patients from Seattle were sampled longitudinally, starting during active infection. V was shortened by 6 bases and J by 6 bases, with 12 bases between the two germline ends. The length of the CDR3 is 13 residues. Germline CDR1 reads MNHEY; CDR2 reads SMNVEV (reference sequence). Original data processing: Cell counts per sample came from amplifying reference gene primers. TCRdb keeps only in-frame clones here, not all; method: immunoSEQ multiplex PCR. Clone size and the V and J calls come from that table; the DNA yielded D and trimming. The top ten clones hold roughly 12% of a sample with fewer than 350,000 clones, 85% to 90% of them seen once. This clone showed up many times.

J is TRBJ2-1 and V is TRBV27; tentative D call: TRBD1 (5 bases). The sequence came from a young woman with COVID-19, enrolled during active disease. Sequenced input: peripheral blood. The CDR3, as DNA: TGTGCCAGCAGCCAGGGATCTGTCAATGAGCAGTTCTTC. The encoded protein is CASSQGSVNEQFF.